The source of this TCR beta chain is a study of long-term antiretroviral therapy in people with HIV. Study in general: A decade or so separates the oldest specimens from the later 2015 immediate-ART recommendation.

The cryopreserved samples used held 1-10 million PBMC prior to extraction of DNA. General study findings and limits: HIV repertoires showed narrower CDR3 length ranges than controls.

Samples were assayed with immunoSEQ v3.0 at survey level. It was roughly 35,000-50,000 T-cell genomes per sample that sequencing targeted. Profiling relied on immunoSEQ multiplex PCR, and the TCRdb table lists in-frame clones only, not all of them. The top ten hold about 15% of the sample, which has about 23,000 clones, over 80% seen once. The CDR3 loop spans 14 amino acids. The V gene's germline CDR1 is SNHLY and CDR2 FYNNEI. V was clipped by 7 bases and J by 1 base, with 13 bases between them. Of note for this clone: What it recognizes is unknown.

The V and J genes are TRBV2 and TRBJ2-5; D assignment may be TRBD1 or TRBD2 (5 bases each). Sequenced here: unsorted PBMCs, sampled roughly 4.5 years after starting antiretroviral therapy. The TCR originated in a man aged 25-45 years with HIV. This CDR3 is CASKTGGTQETQYF. CDR3 DNA sequence: TGTGCCAGCAAAACTGGTGGGACCCAAGAGACCCAGTACTTC.